The entry below gives a single T cell receptor beta chain sequence along with its context. The sample comes from a study of shared clonotypes between healthy human individuals. Across the study: Researchers assigned three CD4 naive, three CD4 memory, two CD8 naive and one CD8 memory plate to each donor.

CDR1 KGHSH and CDR2 LQKENI come from the germline V gene. The CDR3 sequence is 16 residues long. V was shortened by 4 bases and J by 2 bases, with 15 bases between the two germline ends. The assay was immunoSEQ multiplex PCR, and TCRdb's table has in-frame clones only and misses some. The sample holds millions of clones, about 95% seen once. The receptor was derived from a man between 18 and 29 years old in good health. Material: naive CD4+ T cells sorted from blood. Subset denoted: CD45RA+ positively selected. The chain carries TRBV18 and TRBJ1-5; D might be TRBD1 (5 bases). DNA for the CDR3: TGTGCCAGCTCACGTGGGGCTTTAAGGGGCAATCAGCCCCAGCATTTT. Amino acid sequence: CASSRGALRGNQPQHF.